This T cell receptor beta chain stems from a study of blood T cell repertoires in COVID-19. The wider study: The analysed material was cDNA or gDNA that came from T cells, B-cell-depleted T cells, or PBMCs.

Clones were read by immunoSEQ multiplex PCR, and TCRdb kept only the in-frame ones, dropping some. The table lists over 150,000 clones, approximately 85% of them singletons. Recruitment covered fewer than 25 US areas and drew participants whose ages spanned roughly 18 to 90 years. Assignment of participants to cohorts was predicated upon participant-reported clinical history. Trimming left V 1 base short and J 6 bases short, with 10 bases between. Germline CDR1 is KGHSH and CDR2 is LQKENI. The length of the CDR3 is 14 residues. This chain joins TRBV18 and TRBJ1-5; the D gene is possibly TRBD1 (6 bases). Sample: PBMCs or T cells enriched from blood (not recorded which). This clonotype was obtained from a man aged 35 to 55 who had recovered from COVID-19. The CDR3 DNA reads TGTGCCAGCTCACCACTACAGGGCTCTCAGCCCCAGCATTTT. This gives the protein CASSPLQGSQPQHF. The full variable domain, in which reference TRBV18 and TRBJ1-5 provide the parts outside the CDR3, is NAGVMQNPRHLVRRRGQEARLRCSPMKGHSHVYWYRQLPEEGLKFMVYLQKENIIDESGMPKERFSAEFPKEGPSILRIQQVVRGDSAAYFCASSPLQGSQPQHFGDGTRLSIL.